These 10 T cell receptor beta chains came from one sample sequenced in a study of OX40 agonist ivuxolimab in advanced cancers. Profiling relied on immunoSEQ multiplex PCR, and the TCRdb table lists in-frame clones only, not all of them. The sample consists of around 93,000 clones, around 87% of them appearing once. Sequencing was performed on CD4+ or CD8+ T cells sorted from blood, taken in a trial of the OX40 agonist ivuxolimab. These receptors originate from an adult with an advanced solid tumor such as melanoma, head and neck, liver or kidney cancer.

J is TRBJ2-3 and V is TRBV7-8, with 8 bases that match TRBD2. CDR1 SGHVS and CDR2 FQNEAQ come from the germline V gene. The length of the CDR3 is 16 residues. With 4 bases clipped from V and 0 bases from J, the junction kept 6 bases outside the gene matches. The CDR3 sequence: CASSSRVAGSTDTQYF. The DNA for the CDR3 is TGTGCCAGCAGCTCCCGGGTAGCGGGGAGCACAGATACGCAGTATTTT.

This clone is a singleton in its sample. V usage is TRBV11-2 and J usage is TRBJ2-2; D gene uncertain. Trimming left V 5 bases short and J 0 bases short, with 10 bases between. Germline V CDR1 and CDR2: SGHAT, FQNNGV. This CDR3 is 15 amino acids long. CDR3 protein: CASSPLAANTGELFF. The CDR3 region has the DNA TGTGCCAGCAGCCCCTTGGCAGCGAACACCGGGGAGCTGTTTTTT.

This chain joins TRBV7-6 and TRBJ2-3; D is ambiguous. The CDR3 is 13 amino acids. CDR1 and CDR2 (germline): SGHVS, FNYEAQ. V was pared by 1 base and J by 5 bases, with 7 bases between. CDR3 region: CASSLDDGDTQYF. In DNA, the CDR3 is TGTGCCAGCAGCTTAGACGACGGAGATACGCAGTATTTT.

In its sample, this clone was seen a few times. This rearrangement joins TRBV10-1 to TRBJ1-2; the D gene is possibly TRBD1 (5 bases). Trimming removed 5 bases at V and 4 bases at J, with 11 bases between. CDR1 and CDR2 (germline): WNHNN, SYGVQD (reference sequence). The CDR3 extends over 13 amino acids. The CDR3 spells CASSLQGTYGYTF. The CDR3 bases are TGCGCCAGCAGTCTCCAAGGGACCTATGGCTACACCTTC.

In the case of this clone: This specimen includes other DNA sequences encoding the same CDR3. V is TRBV19 and J is TRBJ2-7; 9 bases align to TRBD1. Germline V gene lookup returns CDR1 LNHDA and CDR2 SQIVND (reference sequence). The CDR3 loop spans 15 amino acids. V trimming: 2 bases; J trimming: 1 base; junction bases outside the gene matches: 3. The CDR3 is CASSISGQGSYEQYF. Here the CDR3 DNA reads TGTGCCAGTAGTATATCTGGACAGGGGTCCTACGAGCAGTACTTC.

J is TRBJ2-3 and V is TRBV19; 12 bases line up with TRBD2. The CDR3 loop spans 16 amino acids. V lost 3 bases to trimming and J lost 6 bases; unmatched junction nucleotides: 7. The germline CDR1 and CDR2 sequences are LNHDA and SQIVND (reference sequence). The chain's CDR3 is CASSMWGTSGWDTQYF. The CDR3 DNA is TGTGCCAGTAGTATGTGGGGGACTAGCGGGTGGGATACGCAGTATTTT.

The V gene is TRBV14, the J gene TRBJ2-2; 12 bases align to TRBD2. The V gene end was trimmed by 0 bases and the J gene end by 8 bases; junction bases not matched to a gene: 7. This CDR3 region has 17 residues. Per the germline V gene, CDR1 is SGHDN and CDR2 is FVKESK. The CDR3 loop reads CASSQDLAGGRAGELFF. CDR3 sequence (DNA): TGTGCCAGCAGCCAAGATCTAGCGGGAGGGCGCGCTGGGGAGCTGTTTTTT.

This chain links TRBV5-1 with TRBJ2-1; 10 bases are a match to TRBD1. V was clipped by 4 bases and J by 3 bases; unmatched bases: 4. The CDR3 sequence is 15 residues long. The germline V gene encodes CDR1 SGHRS and CDR2 YFSETQ. CDR3 nucleotides: TGCGCCAGCAGCGCCGGACAGGGGGGCTACAATGAGCAGTTCTTC. Amino acids: CASSAGQGGYNEQFF.

This sequence joins TRBV27 and TRBJ2-1; 9 nucleotides align to TRBD2. CDR3 length: 14 amino acids. V gave up 6 bases and J gave up 4 bases; unmatched junction bases: 4. Germline V CDR1 and CDR2: MNHEY, SMNVEV (reference sequence). CDR3 sequence: CASSRLAEYNEQFF. Written as DNA, the CDR3 is TGTGCCAGCAGCCGACTAGCGGAATACAATGAGCAGTTCTTC.

The gene calls are TRBV29-1 and TRBJ2-7; 8 bases match TRBD1. Germline CDR1 reads SQVTM; CDR2 reads ANQGSEA. The V gene end was trimmed by 5 bases and the J gene end by 1 base; junction bases not matched to a gene: 10. This CDR3 comprises 15 residues. CDR3 nucleotide sequence: TGCAGCGTTAGCGTACCCGACAGGGGATCCTACGAGCAGTACTTC. This translates into CSVSVPDRGSYEQYF.